These 30 T cell receptor beta chains came from one sample sequenced in a study of cytomegalovirus exposure and HLA in healthy donors. 60 Vbeta and 13 Jbeta primers were used in PCR. This table comes from immunoSEQ multiplex PCR, and its TCRdb copy is limited to in-frame clones, with some not included. The table lists some 150,000 clones, about two thirds of them singletons. The sequencing input was PBMCs. The receptors originated from a man in his forties or fifties in good health and CMV-seropositive.

The J gene is TRBJ2-3, the V gene TRBV10-3, with TRBD1 matching over 10 bases. V shed 8 bases and J 3 bases; nucleotides not matched to a gene: 2. Germline values: CDR1 ENHRY, CDR2 SYGVKD. The CDR3 is 13 amino acids. In DNA, the CDR3 is TGTGCCATCCAGGGACAGGGGACAGATACGCAGTATTTT. Translating gives CAIQGQGTDTQYF.

This clone has just a few counts. The CDR3 sequence is CASSKATSGHYNEQFF. As DNA, the CDR3 is TGTGCCAGCAGCAAAGCGACTAGCGGGCACTACAATGAGCAGTTCTTC. The chain employs TRBV21-1 and TRBJ2-1; TRBD2 reflects the table's D call only, with no check against the DNA. TRBV21-1 is a documented pseudogene. CDR3 length equals 16 residues.

The rearrangement links TRBV9 to TRBJ1-1; 9 nucleotides line up with TRBD1. The CDR3 is 15 amino acids. V was clipped by 4 bases and J by 11 bases; unmatched bases: 15. Germline CDR1 SGDLS, CDR2 YYNGEE. CDR3 coding DNA: TGTGCCAGCAGCCCGACCCGAGGGACAGGGTCCTCGGCTTTCTTT. Amino acid sequence: CASSPTRGTGSSAFF.

V gene TRBV5-8 combines with J gene TRBJ2-7; no definite D call. V lost 2 bases, J lost 6 bases, and 18 bases lay in between. Germline V gene data show CDR1 as SGHTS and CDR2 as YDEGEE. The CDR3 length is 15 residues. The DNA of the CDR3 is TGTGCCAGCAGCTTAACACCTTTAAGGCGAGGCGAGCAGTACTTC. Encoded protein: CASSLTPLRRGEQYF.

CDR3 sequence (DNA): TGTGCCAGCAAACCCAGCGGGAGGTTTATTTCCTACGAGCAGTACTTC. Protein: CASKPSGRFISYEQYF. The rearrangement joins TRBV6-6 to TRBJ2-7; 9 bases are shared with TRBD2. The CDR3 has 16 amino acids. Germline loops: CDR1 MNHNY, CDR2 SVGAGI (reference sequence). V was clipped by 7 bases and J by 1 base; unmatched bases: 11.

This clone was seen a handful of times. The chain combines TRBV2 with TRBJ2-6, with no clear D. The CDR3 is 15 residues long. Trimming took off 5 bases at V and 0 bases at J, with 8 bases between the two ends. Per germline, CDR1 SNHLY and CDR2 FYNNEI. As DNA, the CDR3 is TGTGCCAGCAGTCAACAAGACTCTGGGGCCAACGTCCTGACTTTC. Its protein product is CASSQQDSGANVLTF.

The V call is TRBV5-6, the J call TRBJ1-4, with 9 bases identical to TRBD1. Per germline, CDR1 SGHDT and CDR2 YYEEEE. The CDR3 sequence is 16 residues long. V dropped 5 bases and J dropped 3; count of bases not matched to a gene: 8. This CDR3 is CASSDGQGISNEKLFF. The CDR3 DNA reads TGTGCCAGCAGTGACGGACAGGGGATATCTAATGAAAAACTGTTTTTT.

This sequence joins TRBV9 and TRBJ1-1; D perhaps matches TRBD1 (5 bases). Germline CDR1 and CDR2: SGDLS and YYNGEE. The CDR3 contains 15 residues. V was pared by 4 bases and J by 5 bases, with 18 bases between. CDR3 DNA: TGTGCCAGCAGCACCGCAGGGTCTAGATTGACTGAAGCTTTCTTT. It codes for CASSTAGSRLTEAFF.

In its sample, this clone was seen a few times. The chain is built from TRBV5-1 and TRBJ2-7; 7 nucleotides match TRBD2. V gave up 4 bases and J gave up 0 bases; unmatched junction bases: 4. Germline CDR1 is SGHRS and CDR2 is YFSETQ. The length of the CDR3 is 14 residues. The DNA for the CDR3 is TGCGCCAGCAGCGGGAGGGGTCTCTCCTACGAGCAGTACTTC. It specifies CASSGRGLSYEQYF.

V usage is TRBV4-2 and J usage is TRBJ2-7; 8 bases align to TRBD2. This CDR3 spans 16 amino acids. With 1 base clipped from V and 0 bases from J, the junction kept 5 bases outside the gene matches. Looked up from germline, CDR1 is LGHNA and CDR2 is YNFKEQ. DNA for the CDR3: TGTGCCAGCAGCCAAGCCTTTAGCGGGAACTCCTACGAGCAGTACTTC. It specifies CASSQAFSGNSYEQYF.

This chain joins TRBV6-1 and TRBJ1-1; D remains ambiguous. The CDR3 runs 16 residues. V shed 2 bases and J shed 4 bases, with 17 bases lying between them. Germline loops: CDR1 MNHNS, CDR2 SASEGT. CDR3 amino acids: CASSEYRRARGTEAFF. CDR3 in DNA: TGTGCCAGCAGTGAATATAGGAGGGCGCGGGGCACTGAAGCTTTCTTT.

The chain couples TRBV19 to TRBJ2-7; 9 nucleotides match TRBD1. CDR1 LNHDA and CDR2 SQIVND come from the germline V gene (reference sequence). J lost 5 bases, V lost 6 bases, and 8 bases had no gene match. The length of the CDR3 is 14 residues. The CDR3 is CASSRTGAADEQYF. CDR3 sequence (DNA): TGTGCCAGTAGCCGGACAGGGGCCGCCGACGAGCAGTACTTC. The full variable domain, rest sourced from reference TRBV19 and TRBJ2-7, is DGGITQSPKYLFRKEGQNVTLSCEQNLNHDAMYWYRQDPGQGLRLIYYSQIVNDFQKGDIAEGYSVSREKKESFPLTVTSAQKNPTAFYLCASSRTGAADEQYFGPGTRLTVT.

About this clone itself: A junction end diverges from the germline sequence, so it may reflect a read error. The chain combines TRBV2 with TRBJ1-5, with 8 positions matching TRBD1. Germline lookup yields CDR1 SNHLY and CDR2 FYNNEI. The CDR3 length is 14 residues. In DNA, the CDR3 is TGTGCCAGCAGTGAGGGACAGGATAATCAGTCCCAGCATTTT. Residues: CASSEGQDNQSQHF.

This chain links TRBV19 with TRBJ2-1, with 9 bases fitting TRBD2. The CDR3 is made up of 14 amino acids. Trimming at V came to 7 bases and at J to 8 bases, leaving 9 bases not matched to a gene. Germline loops: CDR1 LNHDA, CDR2 SQIVND (reference sequence). The CDR3 loop reads CASNRAGGLDEQFF. CDR3 coding DNA: TGTGCCAGTAATAGGGCGGGGGGGCTCGATGAGCAGTTCTTC.

The chain is built from TRBV6-6 and TRBJ1-1; D is undetermined. With 5 bases removed from V and 1 base from J, the gap between germline ends came to 11 bases. The germline V gene encodes CDR1 MNHNY and CDR2 SVGAGI (reference sequence). CDR3 size: 14 residues. CDR3 region: CASSEGFSNTEAFF. Written as DNA, the CDR3 is TGTGCCAGCAGTGAGGGATTTTCGAACACTGAAGCTTTCTTT.

V usage is TRBV18 and J usage is TRBJ1-2; 9 bases are a match to TRBD1. The CDR3 length is 15 residues. The J segment lost 8 bases and the V segment lost 1 base, leaving 8 bases of the junction unmatched. Germline V gene sequence: CDR1 KGHSH, CDR2 LQKENI. The chain's CDR3 is CASSPLDRGEVGYTF. CDR3 DNA sequence: TGTGCCAGCTCACCACTGGACAGGGGTGAAGTAGGCTACACCTTC.

In its sample, this clone was seen a few times. One junction end does not reproduce the germline sequence, and a read error may be involved. Here the CDR3 DNA reads TGTGCCAGTAGCATACTCGACAGGGACACCGGGGAGCTGTCTTTT. It yields the protein CASSILDRDTGELSF. The chain is built from TRBV19 and TRBJ2-2; TRBD1 aligns across 7 bases. The CDR3 consists of 15 residues. Germline V gene lookup returns CDR1 LNHDA and CDR2 SQIVND (reference sequence). Combining the CDR3 with reference TRBV19 and TRBJ2-2 gives the whole variable domain DGGITQSPKYLFRKEGQNVTLSCEQNLNHDAMYWYRQDPGQGLRLIYYSQIVNDFQKGDIAEGYSVSREKKESFPLTVTSAQKNPTAFYLCASSILDRDTGELSFGEGSRLTVL.

The gene calls are TRBV20-1 and TRBJ1-1; weak D call: TRBD1 (5 bases). Per the germline V gene, CDR1 is DFQATT and CDR2 is SNEGSKA (reference sequence). The V gene lost 4 bases and the J gene lost 10 bases, with 13 bases spanning the gap. The CDR3 is made up of 11 amino acids. The CDR3 nucleotides read TGCAGTGCTACTCGACAGAAGATAGCTTTCTTT. This translates into CSATRQKIAFF.

This clone came up a few times. V usage is TRBV29-1 and J usage is TRBJ1-1, with TRBD1 as a possible D gene (5 bases). The CDR3 extends over 14 amino acids. Germline V lookup: CDR1 SQVTM, CDR2 ANQGSEA. V was shortened by 7 bases and J by 0 bases, with 15 bases between the two germline ends. CDR3 sequence: CSAGGGSMNTEAFF. In DNA form, the CDR3 reads TGCAGCGCTGGGGGGGGAAGCATGAACACTGAAGCTTTCTTT.

J is TRBJ1-1 and V is TRBV7-9; D remains unclear. Trimming cost V 5 bases and J 8 bases, with 12 bases left between them. Germline CDR1 SEHNR, CDR2 FQNEAQ (reference sequence). The CDR3 has 12 amino acids. This chain's CDR3 is CASSPSGIEAFF. The CDR3 nucleotides read TGTGCCAGCAGCCCTAGTGGTATAGAAGCTTTCTTT.

The genes are TRBV6-4 and TRBJ2-2; a weak D match, TRBD1 (6 bases). Germline assignment: CDR1 MRHNA and CDR2 SNTAGT. The CDR3 sequence is 15 residues long. Trimming left V 2 bases short and J 4 bases short, with 11 bases between. In DNA form, the CDR3 reads TGTGCCAGCAGTGACCACAGGGATACCACCGGGGAGCTGTTTTTT. It codes for CASSDHRDTTGELFF.

The chain is built from TRBV4-2 and TRBJ2-1; 9 nucleotides align to TRBD2. The germline CDR1 and CDR2 sequences are LGHNA and YNFKEQ. Losses at the gene ends were 2 bases for V and 3 bases for J; bases not matched to a gene: 8. CDR3 length equals 17 residues. CDR3 sequence reads: CASSQPYSGSGYNEQFF. For the CDR3, the DNA is TGTGCCAGCAGCCAACCATATAGCGGGAGTGGCTACAATGAGCAGTTCTTC.

The chain links TRBV6-6 to TRBJ2-7; no definite D call. Per germline, CDR1 MNHNY and CDR2 SVGAGI (reference sequence). The CDR3 contains 13 residues. Trimming took 7 bases from V and 0 from J, leaving 10 bases between them. CDR3 loop: CASNVRVSYEQYF. As DNA, the CDR3 is TGTGCCAGCAATGTCCGGGTCTCCTACGAGCAGTACTTC.

The CDR3 is CASSIGTGGGGYTF. In DNA form, the CDR3 reads TGTGCCAGCAGCATCGGGACAGGGGGTGGTGGCTACACCTTC. This chain links TRBV9 with TRBJ1-2, with 11 bases fitting TRBD1. V gave up 4 bases and J gave up 7 bases; unmatched junction bases: 6. Germline V CDR1 and CDR2: SGDLS, YYNGEE. The CDR3 spans 14 residues.

The CDR3 coding sequence is TGTGCCAGCAGCCAAGCCAGAAACACCGGGGAGCTGTTTTTT. Its protein product is CASSQARNTGELFF. The chain recombines TRBV14 with TRBJ2-2; D is unclear. The CDR3 has 14 amino acids. CDR1 and CDR2 (germline): SGHDN, FVKESK. The V and J ends lost 1 base and 2 bases respectively, with 5 bases between them. Filled out from reference TRBV14 and TRBJ2-2, the complete variable domain reads EAGVTQFPSHSVIEKGQTVTLRCDPISGHDNLYWYRRVMGKEIKFLLHFVKESKQDESGMPNNRFLAERTGGTYSTLKVQPAELEDSGVYFCASSQARNTGELFFGEGSRLTVL.

J is TRBJ2-7 and V is TRBV6-6; TRBD1 matches 11 bases. The germline V gene has CDR1 MNHNY and CDR2 SVGAGI (reference sequence). The CDR3 extends over 15 amino acids. The ends lost 6 bases at V and 3 bases at J; junction bases unmatched: 7. The CDR3 region has the DNA TGTGCCAGCAGCGATCCGGGACAGGGGGTCTACGAGCAGTACTTC. It is translated as CASSDPGQGVYEQYF.

V usage is TRBV5-1 and J usage is TRBJ1-2; 10 bases align to TRBD1. The V gene end was trimmed by 0 bases and the J gene end by 8 bases; junction bases not matched to a gene: 13. Germline values: CDR1 SGHRS, CDR2 YFSETQ. This CDR3 is built from 17 residues. The chain's CDR3 is CASSLDAGTGAQGGYTF. CDR3 sequence (DNA): TGCGCCAGCAGCTTGGACGCCGGGACAGGGGCTCAAGGCGGCTACACCTTC.

This chain connects TRBV4-1 to TRBJ2-1, with a tentative D call TRBD1 (6 bases). With 1 base removed from V and 0 bases from J, the gap between germline ends came to 13 bases. CDR1 and CDR2 from the germline V gene are MGHRA and YSYEKL. This CDR3 region has 17 residues. The CDR3 spells CASSQAGTISSYNEQFF. The CDR3 coding sequence is TGCGCCAGCAGCCAAGCCGGGACAATAAGCTCCTACAATGAGCAGTTCTTC.

V is TRBV4-1 and J is TRBJ1-4; 7 bases line up with TRBD1. From germline, CDR1 is MGHRA and CDR2 YSYEKL. This CDR3 comprises 15 residues. The V gene end was trimmed by 4 bases and the J gene end by 5 bases; junction bases not matched to a gene: 7. Here the CDR3 reads CASSLSGTENEKLFF. In DNA form, the CDR3 reads TGCGCCAGCAGCCTGTCGGGGACAGAGAATGAAAAACTGTTTTTT.

The V call is TRBV7-2, the J call TRBJ2-5; tentatively, D is TRBD2 (6 bases). Germline CDR1 and CDR2: SGHTA and FQGNSA. V was cut by 4 bases and J by 7 bases, with 25 bases left in between. The CDR3 has 17 residues. Here the CDR3 reads CASSYPRLGERVGTQYF. The CDR3 coding sequence is TGTGCCAGCAGCTATCCTCGACTAGGCGAGCGGGTGGGGACCCAGTACTTC.